This TCR beta chain derives from a study of T-cell memory formation after mild COVID-19. Study context: The two donors had largely donor-specific TCR clusters. The study, taken as a whole, reports: Clones which contracted sat mainly in CM and EM if CD4+, and in EMRA if CD8+.

5'RACE with constant-segment primers built TCRalpha and TCRbeta cDNA libraries with UMIs. TCRdb passed the 5' RACE reads through MiXCR, listing each CDR3 protein once. The top ten hold more than 9% of the sample, which has around 440,000 distinct CDR3 sequences, about 20% seen once. The ends lost 1 base at V and 4 bases at J; junction bases unmatched: 9. The CDR3 covers 16 residues. Concerning this clonotype itself: The target antigen is unknown.

This chain links TRBV12-3 or TRBV12-4 with TRBJ1-2; 7 bases fit TRBD1. The material sequenced was PBMCs or a T cell subset sorted from them (not recorded which). The receptor's source is an adult woman who had mild COVID-19 (a few samples of this study predate the infection). Cell type and time point are not known. In DNA, the CDR3 is TGTGCCAGCAGTTTAGGAGGGTTGGGGACAGCCTATGGCTACACCTTC. Translating it yields CASSLGGLGTAYGYTF.